The source of this T cell receptor beta chain is a study of blood T cell repertoires in COVID-19. Whole-study context: Italy, Spain and the United States were the sources of the convalescent and acute COVID-19 samples.

Membership in each cohort depended on participant-reported clinical history. For recovered donors of Cohort 3, there were two negative PCRs, clearance, or symptom resolution. Unmatched junction bases numbered 11, after V lost 6 bases and J lost 4 bases. The CDR3 is 17 amino acids. Germline lookup yields CDR1 SEHNR and CDR2 FQNEAQ (reference sequence). Per the authors' pipeline: Estimates of nucleated cell counts were drawn from the amplification of reference gene primers. The repertoire was sequenced with immunoSEQ multiplex PCR; TCRdb's copy has only in-frame clones and lacks some. V, J and clone size are taken as reported in that table, and D and trimming were inferred from the DNA itself. The table has fewer than 400,000 clones, approximately 90% seen once; the top ten hold around 4.6%.

This rearrangement joins TRBV7-9 to TRBJ2-1; 11 bases are shared with TRBD2. Sequencing input: PBMCs or T cells enriched from blood (not recorded which). The TCR was taken from a man under 40 who had recovered from COVID-19. The CDR3 here is CASRTGTSGGGYNEQFF. The CDR3 DNA follows: TGTGCCAGCAGGACCGGGACTAGCGGCGGCGGATACAATGAGCAGTTCTTC.